These 16 T cell receptor beta chains were sequenced from one sample in a study of blood T cell repertoires in COVID-19. Method: immunoSEQ multiplex PCR; TCRdb's copy keeps in-frame clones and lacks some. This sample has approximately 100,000 clones; approximately 90% occur once, and the top ten carry around 1.1%. The source material was peripheral blood. These receptors all come from a human donor in a cohort sampled during active COVID-19.

CDR3 in DNA: TGTGCCAGCAGCTTGGGATCCGGACAGGGTAACACTGAAGCTTTCTTT. Protein: CASSLGSGQGNTEAFF. The chain is built from TRBV5-5 and TRBJ1-1; 8 bases line up with TRBD1. Germline trimming cut 0 bases from V and 2 bases from J; bases unmatched to any gene: 6. Germline CDR1 SGHKS, CDR2 YYEKEE (reference sequence). The CDR3 extends over 16 amino acids.

The sample holds one count of this clone. The chain links TRBV28 to TRBJ1-2; tentatively, D is TRBD1 (6 bases). CDR1 and CDR2 (germline): MDHEN, SYDVKM. V lost 3 bases to trimming and J lost 8 bases, with 13 bases between them. This CDR3 is built from 13 residues. CDR3 in DNA: TGTGCCAGCAGTTTGCTAGGGGGAAAGGGCTACACCTTC. Protein product: CASSLLGGKGYTF.

The table lists this clone with a count of one. The chain recombines TRBV7-9 with TRBJ1-6, with 8 bases identical to TRBD1. In germline, CDR1 is SEHNR, CDR2 FQNEAQ (reference sequence). The CDR3 spans 14 residues. V shed 4 bases, J shed 9 bases, and the junction held 5 bases outside the gene matches. The CDR3 DNA sequence: TGTGCCAGCAGCTCCGGACAGGGAGCTTCACCCCTCCACTTT. The encoded protein is CASSSGQGASPLHF.

With respect to this clone: The junction departs from the called germline gene at one end, perhaps through a read error. The chain employs TRBV12-5 and TRBJ2-3; no definite D call. This CDR3 is 11 amino acids long. Germline CDR1 LGHNT, CDR2 FRNRAP. The CDR3 DNA reads as TGTGCTAGTGGTGCCTCTGGGCCGGCAACTTTT. Translation: CASGASGPATF.

The chain employs TRBV11-3 and TRBJ1-1; 11 bases fit TRBD1. V shed 5 bases and J 2 bases; nucleotides not matched to a gene: 7. This CDR3 spans 16 amino acids. CDR1 and CDR2 (germline): SGHNT, YENEEA. CDR3 coding DNA: TGTGCCAGCAGCCCGGGACAGGGGGGGCCCAACACTGAAGCTTTCTTT. Amino acid sequence: CASSPGQGGPNTEAFF.

V and J are TRBV5-1 and TRBJ2-3, with 9 bases aligning to TRBD1. The CDR3 consists of 16 residues. The V gene's germline CDR1 is SGHRS and CDR2 YFSETQ. Trimming cost V 0 bases and J 0 bases; bases outside gene matches: 2. The CDR3 spells CASSLGGQGSTDTQYF. The CDR3 nucleotides read TGCGCCAGCAGCTTGGGGGGACAGGGAAGCACAGATACGCAGTATTTT.

V usage is TRBV27 and J usage is TRBJ2-7; weak D call: TRBD2 (5 bases). The CDR3 extends over 16 amino acids. Trimming took off 5 bases at V and 0 bases at J, with 17 bases between the two ends. Germline V gene sequence: CDR1 MNHEY, CDR2 SMNVEV (reference sequence). The CDR3 DNA reads TGTGCCAGCAGTGCAGAACGGAGGTCCTTCTCCTACGAGCAGTACTTC. Encoded protein: CASSAERRSFSYEQYF.

J is TRBJ1-2 and V is TRBV9; D remains ambiguous. V was shortened by 0 bases and J by 0 bases, with 9 bases between the two germline ends. Looked up from germline, CDR1 is SGDLS and CDR2 is YYNGEE. This CDR3 is 15 amino acids long. The CDR3: CASSVGFGANYGYTF. DNA for the CDR3: TGTGCCAGCAGCGTAGGGTTCGGGGCTAACTATGGCTACACCTTC.

This sequence joins TRBV2 and TRBJ2-3; D possibly corresponds to TRBD1 (7 bases). The germline gives CDR1 SNHLY, CDR2 FYNNEI. V was pared by 7 bases and J by 0 bases, with 17 bases between. CDR3 length: 16 amino acids. CDR3 residues: CASTEGAVISTDTQYF. The DNA for the CDR3 is TGTGCCAGCACGGAGGGGGCGGTAATTAGCACAGATACGCAGTATTTT.

This clone was detected only a few times. An end of the junction does not agree with germline; a read error may underlie this. The gene calls are TRBV20-1 and TRBJ2-7, with TRBD1 matching over 7 bases. The V gene's germline CDR1 is DFQATT and CDR2 SNEGSKA (reference sequence). The CDR3 consists of 11 residues. The CDR3, as DNA: TGCAGTGCCAGAGGGGGCCCCGAGCAGTACTTC. This translates into CSARGGPEQYF.

This sequence joins TRBV10-3 and TRBJ1-1, with 8 nucleotides matching TRBD1. The CDR3 runs to 15 residues. The V segment lost 3 bases and the J segment 1 base; nucleotides outside the gene matches: 4. Germline lookup yields CDR1 ENHRY and CDR2 SYGVKD. The CDR3 region is CAISDQGAGNTEAFF. In nucleotides, the CDR3 is TGTGCCATCAGTGATCAGGGGGCAGGGAACACTGAAGCTTTCTTT.

This rearrangement joins TRBV6-4 to TRBJ1-4, with 10 bases fitting TRBD1. The germline V gene has CDR1 MRHNA and CDR2 SNTAGT. The CDR3 totals 16 residues. The trim removed 6 bases at V and 7 bases at J, leaving 11 bases unmatched. The chain's CDR3 is CASRYDRGRESEKLFF. The CDR3 DNA reads as TGTGCCAGCAGGTACGACAGGGGGCGAGAGTCTGAAAAACTGTTTTTT.

V gene TRBV6-5 combines with J gene TRBJ1-4; tentative D call: TRBD1 (5 bases). Looked up from germline, CDR1 is MNHEY and CDR2 is SVGAGI. The CDR3 loop spans 15 amino acids. V was shortened by 5 bases and J by 4 bases, with 14 bases between the two germline ends. The CDR3 loop is CASSPQGTGNEKLFF. The CDR3 DNA sequence: TGTGCCAGCAGTCCGCAGGGTACGGGTAATGAAAAACTGTTTTTT.

V gene TRBV7-9 combines with J gene TRBJ2-1; D may be TRBD2 (6 bases). Germline-derived CDR1 and CDR2 are SEHNR and FQNEAQ (reference sequence). The CDR3 has 13 amino acids. V was clipped by 2 bases and J by 5 bases, with 7 bases between them. Here the CDR3 reads CASSLSGDNEQFF. CDR3 nucleotide sequence: TGTGCCAGCAGCTTATCGGGGGACAATGAGCAGTTCTTC.

The chain employs TRBV27 and TRBJ2-3, with 15 bases matching TRBD2. The germline V gene encodes CDR1 MNHEY and CDR2 SMNVEV (reference sequence). Trimming removed 4 bases from V and 4 bases from J; junction bases left unmatched: 3. The CDR3 is 16 residues long. The CDR3 nucleotides are TGTGCCAGCAGTTCCGGGACTAGCGGGAGGTCAGATACGCAGTATTTT. It specifies CASSSGTSGRSDTQYF.

J is TRBJ1-4 and V is TRBV7-9; the D gene is possibly TRBD1 (5 bases). The CDR3 extends over 15 amino acids. The germline V gene encodes CDR1 SEHNR and CDR2 FQNEAQ (reference sequence). Trimming cost V 6 bases and J 1 base, with 12 bases left between them. In nucleotides, the CDR3 is TGTGCCAGCAGGGCGGGGCGTTTAACTAATGAAAAACTGTTTTTT. As protein: CASRAGRLTNEKLFF.